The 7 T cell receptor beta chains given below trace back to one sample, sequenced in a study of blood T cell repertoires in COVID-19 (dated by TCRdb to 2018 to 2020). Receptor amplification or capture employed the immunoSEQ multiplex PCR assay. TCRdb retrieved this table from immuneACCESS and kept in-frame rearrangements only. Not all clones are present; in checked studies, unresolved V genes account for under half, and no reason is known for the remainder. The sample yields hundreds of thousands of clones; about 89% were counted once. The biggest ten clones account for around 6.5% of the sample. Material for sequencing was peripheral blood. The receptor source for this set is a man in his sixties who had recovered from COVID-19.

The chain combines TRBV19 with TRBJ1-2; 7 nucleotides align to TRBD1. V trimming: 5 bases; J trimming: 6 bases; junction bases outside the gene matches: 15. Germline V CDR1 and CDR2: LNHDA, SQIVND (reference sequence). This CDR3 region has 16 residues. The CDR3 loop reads CASSLLWDRPKDGYTF. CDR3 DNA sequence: TGTGCCAGTAGTCTTCTTTGGGACAGACCAAAGGATGGCTACACCTTC.

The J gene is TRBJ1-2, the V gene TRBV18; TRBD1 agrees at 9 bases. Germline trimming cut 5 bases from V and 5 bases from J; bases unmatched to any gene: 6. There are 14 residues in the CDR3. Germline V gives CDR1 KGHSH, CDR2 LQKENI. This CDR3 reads CASSLVGQGYGYTF. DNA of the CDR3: TGTGCCAGCTCATTAGTAGGACAGGGGTATGGCTACACCTTC.

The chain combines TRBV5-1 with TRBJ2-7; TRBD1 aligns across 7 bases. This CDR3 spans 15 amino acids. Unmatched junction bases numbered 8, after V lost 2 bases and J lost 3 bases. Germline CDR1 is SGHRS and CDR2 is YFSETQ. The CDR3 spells CASSFSTGWDYEQYF. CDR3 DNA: TGCGCCAGCAGCTTCTCGACAGGGTGGGACTACGAGCAGTACTTC.

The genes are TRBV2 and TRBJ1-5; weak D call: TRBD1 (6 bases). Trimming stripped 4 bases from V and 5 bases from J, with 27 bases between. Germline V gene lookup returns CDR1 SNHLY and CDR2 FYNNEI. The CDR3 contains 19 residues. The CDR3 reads CASSVQGILSGGPYQPQHF. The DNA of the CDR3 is TGTGCCAGCAGTGTACAGGGAATTCTCTCGGGTGGCCCTTATCAGCCCCAGCATTTT. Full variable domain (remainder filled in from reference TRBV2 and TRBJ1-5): EPEVTQTPSHQVTQMGQEVILRCVPISNHLYFYWYRQILGQKVEFLVSFYNNEISEKSEIFDDQFSVERPDGSNFTLKIRSTKLEDSAMYFCASSVQGILSGGPYQPQHFGDGTRLSIL.

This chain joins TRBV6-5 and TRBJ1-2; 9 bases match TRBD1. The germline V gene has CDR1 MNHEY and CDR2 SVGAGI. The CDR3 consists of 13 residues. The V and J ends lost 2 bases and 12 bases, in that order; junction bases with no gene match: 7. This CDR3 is CASSYERTGAHTF. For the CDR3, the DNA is TGTGCCAGCAGTTACGAACGGACAGGGGCCCACACCTTC.

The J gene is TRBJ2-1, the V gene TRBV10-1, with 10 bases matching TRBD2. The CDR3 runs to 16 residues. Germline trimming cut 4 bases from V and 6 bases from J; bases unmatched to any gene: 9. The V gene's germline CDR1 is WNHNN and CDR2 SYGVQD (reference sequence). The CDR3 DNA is TGCGCCAGCAGTGTGCAGCGGGGGGGTACGGGCAATGAGCAGTTCTTC. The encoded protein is CASSVQRGGTGNEQFF.

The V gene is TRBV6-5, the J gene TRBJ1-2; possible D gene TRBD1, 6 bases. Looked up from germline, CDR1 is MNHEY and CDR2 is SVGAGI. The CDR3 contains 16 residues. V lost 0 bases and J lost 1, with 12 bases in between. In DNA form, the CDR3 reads TGTGCCAGCAGTTACTCGGGGCAGGGGAGTAACTATGGCTACACCTTC. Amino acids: CASSYSGQGSNYGYTF.